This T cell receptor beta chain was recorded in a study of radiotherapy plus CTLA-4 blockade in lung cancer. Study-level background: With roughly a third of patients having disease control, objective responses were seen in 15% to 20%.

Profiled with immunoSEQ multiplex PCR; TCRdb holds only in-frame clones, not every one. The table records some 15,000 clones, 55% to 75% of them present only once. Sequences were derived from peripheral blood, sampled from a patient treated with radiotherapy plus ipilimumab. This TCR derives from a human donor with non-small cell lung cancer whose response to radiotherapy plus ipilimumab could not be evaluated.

The DNA for the CDR3 is TGTGCCAGCAGCCCGACCCGAGGGTATAGCAATCAGCCCCAGCATTTT. Amino acids: CASSPTRGYSNQPQHF. The rearrangement uses TRBV27 and TRBJ1-5; no definite D call. Germline V CDR1 and CDR2: MNHEY, SMNVEV (reference sequence). There are 16 residues in the CDR3. Between the trimmed V and J ends, which lost 6 bases and 0 bases, there was a span of 15 bases.